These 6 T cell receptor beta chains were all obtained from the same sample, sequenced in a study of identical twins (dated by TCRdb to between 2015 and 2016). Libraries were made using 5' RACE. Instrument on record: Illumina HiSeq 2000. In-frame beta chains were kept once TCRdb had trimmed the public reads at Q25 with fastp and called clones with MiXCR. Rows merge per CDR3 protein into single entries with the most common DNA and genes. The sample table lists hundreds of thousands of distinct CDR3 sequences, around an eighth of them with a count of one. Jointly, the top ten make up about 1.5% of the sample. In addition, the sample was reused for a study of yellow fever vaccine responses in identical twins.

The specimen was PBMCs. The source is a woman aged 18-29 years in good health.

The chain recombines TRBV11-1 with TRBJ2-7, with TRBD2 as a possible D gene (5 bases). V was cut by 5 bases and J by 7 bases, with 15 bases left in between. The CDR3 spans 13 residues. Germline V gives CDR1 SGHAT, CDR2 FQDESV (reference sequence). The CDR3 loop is CASSAGHTGEQYF. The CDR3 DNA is TGTGCCAGCAGCGCGGGCCATACTGGGGAGCAGTACTTC.

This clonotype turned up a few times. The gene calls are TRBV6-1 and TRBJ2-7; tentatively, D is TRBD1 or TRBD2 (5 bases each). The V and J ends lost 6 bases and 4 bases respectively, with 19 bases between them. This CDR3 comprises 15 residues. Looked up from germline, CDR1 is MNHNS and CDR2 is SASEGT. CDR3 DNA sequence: TGTGCCAGCAGCCAGGAAAGATCCTGGGGGTACGAGCAGTACTTC. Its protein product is CASSQERSWGYEQYF.

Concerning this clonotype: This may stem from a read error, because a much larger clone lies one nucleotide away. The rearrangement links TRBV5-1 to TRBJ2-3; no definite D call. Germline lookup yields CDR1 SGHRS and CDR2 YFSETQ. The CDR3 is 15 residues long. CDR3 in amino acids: CAGSLSTHSTDTQYF. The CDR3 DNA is TGCGCCGGCAGCTTGAGTACACATAGCACAGATACGCAGTATTTT.

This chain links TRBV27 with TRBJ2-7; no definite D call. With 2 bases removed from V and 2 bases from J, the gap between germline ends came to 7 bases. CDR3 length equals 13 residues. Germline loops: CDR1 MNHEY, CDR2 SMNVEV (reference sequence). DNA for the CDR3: TGTGCCAGCAGTTTAAGGTTGCCCTACGAGCAGTACTTC. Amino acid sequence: CASSLRLPYEQYF.

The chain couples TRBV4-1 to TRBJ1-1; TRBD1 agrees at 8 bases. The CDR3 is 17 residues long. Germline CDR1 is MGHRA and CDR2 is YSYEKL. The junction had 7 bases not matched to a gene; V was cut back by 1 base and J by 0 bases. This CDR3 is CASSQAGQGSMNTEAFF. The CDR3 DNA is TGCGCCAGCAGCCAAGCCGGACAGGGATCCATGAACACTGAAGCTTTCTTT.

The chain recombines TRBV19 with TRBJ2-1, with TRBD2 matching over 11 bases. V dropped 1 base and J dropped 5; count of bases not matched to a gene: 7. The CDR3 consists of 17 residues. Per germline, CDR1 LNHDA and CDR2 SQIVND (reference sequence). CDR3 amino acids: CASSIGGGTSGNNEQFF. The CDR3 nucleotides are TGTGCCAGTAGTATAGGGGGCGGGACTAGCGGTAACAATGAGCAGTTCTTC.